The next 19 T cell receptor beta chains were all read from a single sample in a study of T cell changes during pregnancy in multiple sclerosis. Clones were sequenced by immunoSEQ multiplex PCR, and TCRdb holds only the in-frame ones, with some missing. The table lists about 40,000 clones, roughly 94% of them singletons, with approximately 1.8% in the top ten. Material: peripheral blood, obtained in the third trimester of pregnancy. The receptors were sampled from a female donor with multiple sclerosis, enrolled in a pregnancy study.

The CDR3 spells CASSAPGTPLFPQYF. The CDR3 DNA is TGTGCCAGCAGCGCTCCCGGGACTCCACTGTTTCCGCAGTATTTT. The V gene is TRBV7-9, the J gene TRBJ2-3; D may be TRBD2 (6 bases). There are 15 residues in the CDR3. Germline CDR1 and CDR2: SEHNR and FQNEAQ (reference sequence). V shed 5 bases and J shed 10 bases, with 22 bases lying between them.

Here the CDR3 DNA reads TGTGCCAGCAGTTTCCTCGGGACAGGGGATGAAAAACTGTTTTTT. Translating gives CASSFLGTGDEKLFF. J is TRBJ1-4 and V is TRBV28; TRBD1 matches at 10 bases. V lost 3 bases and J lost 6; bases outside the gene matches: 4. The length of the CDR3 is 15 residues. Germline V gene lookup returns CDR1 MDHEN and CDR2 SYDVKM. The full variable domain, with the rest looked up from reference TRBV28 and TRBJ1-4, is DVKVTQSSRYLVKRTGEKVFLECVQDMDHENMFWYRQDPGLGLRLIYFSYDVKMKEKGDIPEGYSVSREKKERFSLILESASTNQTSMYLCASSFLGTGDEKLFFGSGTQLSVL.

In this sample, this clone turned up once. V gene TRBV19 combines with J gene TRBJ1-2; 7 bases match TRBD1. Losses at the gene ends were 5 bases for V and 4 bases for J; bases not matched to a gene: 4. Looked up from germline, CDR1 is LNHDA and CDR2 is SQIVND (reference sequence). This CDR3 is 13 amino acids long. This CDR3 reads CASSPDRIYGYTF. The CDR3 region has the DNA TGTGCCAGTAGTCCGGACAGGATCTATGGCTACACCTTC.

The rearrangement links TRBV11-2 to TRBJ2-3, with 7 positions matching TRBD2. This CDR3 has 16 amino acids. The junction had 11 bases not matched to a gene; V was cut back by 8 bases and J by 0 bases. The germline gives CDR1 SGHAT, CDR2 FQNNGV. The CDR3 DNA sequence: TGTGCCAGCCGCACCGGGACTATATTTAGCACAGATACGCAGTATTTT. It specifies CASRTGTIFSTDTQYF.

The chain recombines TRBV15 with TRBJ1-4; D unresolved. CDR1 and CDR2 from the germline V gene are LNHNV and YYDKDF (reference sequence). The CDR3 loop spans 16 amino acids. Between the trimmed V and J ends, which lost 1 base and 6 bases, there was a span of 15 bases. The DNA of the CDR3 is TGTGCCACCAGCAGAGGCTTACGGACGGGAGATGAAAAACTGTTTTTT. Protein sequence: CATSRGLRTGDEKLFF.

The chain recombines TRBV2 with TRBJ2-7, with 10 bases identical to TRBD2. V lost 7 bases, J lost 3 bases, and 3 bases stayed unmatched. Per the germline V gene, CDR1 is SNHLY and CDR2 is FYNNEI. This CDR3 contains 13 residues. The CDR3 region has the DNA TGTGCCAGCATGAGGACTAGCGGCTACGAGCAGTACTTC. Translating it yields CASMRTSGYEQYF.

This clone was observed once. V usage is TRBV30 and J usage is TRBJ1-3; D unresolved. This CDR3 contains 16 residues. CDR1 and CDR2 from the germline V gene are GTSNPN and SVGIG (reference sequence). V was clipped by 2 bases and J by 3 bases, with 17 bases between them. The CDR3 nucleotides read TGTGCCTGGAGTCAACCCGACTTCGTTTTTGGAAACACCATATATTTT. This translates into CAWSQPDFVFGNTIYF.

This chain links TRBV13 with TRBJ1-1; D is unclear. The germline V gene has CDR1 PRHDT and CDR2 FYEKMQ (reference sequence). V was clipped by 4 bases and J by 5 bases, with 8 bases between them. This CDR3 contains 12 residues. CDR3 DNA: TGTGCCAGCAGCTATAAACTTACTGAAGCTTTCTTT. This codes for CASSYKLTEAFF.

The CDR3 sequence: CASSKDFPTVTEAFF. The CDR3 DNA is TGTGCCAGCAGCAAAGATTTTCCTACTGTCACTGAAGCTTTCTTT. This chain uses TRBV21-1 with TRBJ1-1. TRBV21-1 is given as a pseudogene. CDR3 length: 15 amino acids.

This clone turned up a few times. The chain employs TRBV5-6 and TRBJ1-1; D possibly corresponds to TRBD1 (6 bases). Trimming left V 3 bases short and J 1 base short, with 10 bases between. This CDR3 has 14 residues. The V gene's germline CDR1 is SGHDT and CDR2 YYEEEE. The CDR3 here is CASSSKGQNTEAFF. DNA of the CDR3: TGTGCCAGCAGCTCGAAGGGACAGAACACTGAAGCTTTCTTT.

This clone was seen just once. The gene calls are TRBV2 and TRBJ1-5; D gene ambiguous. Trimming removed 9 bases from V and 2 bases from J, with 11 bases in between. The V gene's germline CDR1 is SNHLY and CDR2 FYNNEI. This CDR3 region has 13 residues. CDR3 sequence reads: CASLKEGNQPQHF. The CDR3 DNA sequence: TGTGCCAGTCTGAAGGAGGGCAATCAGCCCCAGCATTTT.

The CDR3 sequence: CASSGRDWGYTF. In nucleotides, the CDR3 is TGTGCCAGCAGCGGCAGGGATTGGGGCTACACCTTC. The rearrangement joins TRBV9 to TRBJ1-2, with D possibly TRBD1 on 5 matching bases. CDR3 length: 12 amino acids. Germline V gives CDR1 SGDLS, CDR2 YYNGEE. V was shortened by 3 bases and J by 8 bases, with 11 bases between the two germline ends.

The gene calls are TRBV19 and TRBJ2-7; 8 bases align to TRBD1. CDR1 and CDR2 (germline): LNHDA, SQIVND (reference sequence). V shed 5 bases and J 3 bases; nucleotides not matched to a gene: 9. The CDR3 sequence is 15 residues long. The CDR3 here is CASSRGQGPHYEQYF. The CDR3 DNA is TGTGCCAGTAGTCGAGGACAGGGCCCTCACTACGAGCAGTACTTC.

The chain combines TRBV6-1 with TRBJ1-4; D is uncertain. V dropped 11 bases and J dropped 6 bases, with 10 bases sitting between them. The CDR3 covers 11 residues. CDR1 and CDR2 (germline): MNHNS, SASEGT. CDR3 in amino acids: CAGERDEKLFF. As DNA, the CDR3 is TGTGCCGGAGAACGGGATGAAAAACTGTTTTTT.

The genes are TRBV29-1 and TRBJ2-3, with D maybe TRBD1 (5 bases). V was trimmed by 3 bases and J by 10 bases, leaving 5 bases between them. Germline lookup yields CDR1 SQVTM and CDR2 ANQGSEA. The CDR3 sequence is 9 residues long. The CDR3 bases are TGCAGCGTTGAGGGGCCGCAGTATTTT. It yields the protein CSVEGPQYF.

In nucleotides, the CDR3 is TGTGCCAGTAGTCGGGATGAGGACTATGGCTACACCTTC. Residues: CASSRDEDYGYTF. This chain uses TRBV19 with TRBJ1-2; D gene ambiguous. The V gene's germline CDR1 is LNHDA and CDR2 SQIVND (reference sequence). There are 13 residues in the CDR3. With 5 bases removed from V and 3 bases from J, the gap between germline ends came to 10 bases.

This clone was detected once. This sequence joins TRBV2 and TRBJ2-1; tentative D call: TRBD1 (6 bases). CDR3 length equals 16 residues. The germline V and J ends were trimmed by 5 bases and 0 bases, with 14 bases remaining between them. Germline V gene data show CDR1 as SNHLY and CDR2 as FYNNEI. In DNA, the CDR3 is TGTGCCAGCAGTAACAGTCAGGGGCTCTCCTACAATGAGCAGTTCTTC. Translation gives CASSNSQGLSYNEQFF.

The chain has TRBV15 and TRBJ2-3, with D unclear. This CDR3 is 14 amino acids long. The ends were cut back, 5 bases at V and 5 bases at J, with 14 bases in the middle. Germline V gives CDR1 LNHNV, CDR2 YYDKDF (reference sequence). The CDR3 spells CATSGKQIQDTQYF. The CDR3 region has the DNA TGTGCCACCAGCGGAAAACAGATCCAAGATACGCAGTATTTT.

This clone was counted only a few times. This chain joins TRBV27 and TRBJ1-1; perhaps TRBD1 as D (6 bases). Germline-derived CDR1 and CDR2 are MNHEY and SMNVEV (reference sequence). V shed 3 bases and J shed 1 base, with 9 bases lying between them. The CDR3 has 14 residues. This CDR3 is CASSLGDTNTEAFF. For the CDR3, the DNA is TGTGCCAGCAGTTTGGGGGACACGAACACTGAAGCTTTCTTT.